This T cell receptor beta chain was sequenced for a study of T cells in localized non-small cell lung cancer. General study points: Median approximately 50 top-100 tumor clones were shared with paired adjacent lung. Patients showing higher blood T cell density tended to see longer overall survival. Because only a single region of the tumor was sequenced, heterogeneity remains possible.

The data were produced by immunoSEQ multiplex PCR, yet TCRdb's version contains in-frame clones alone and is incomplete. The sample includes about 30,000 clones, approximately 90% of them seen just once. Worth noting for this clone: Its antigen is unidentified.

Germline assignment: CDR1 MDHEN and CDR2 SYDVKM. This CDR3 has 13 residues. V dropped 5 bases and J dropped 4 bases, with 11 bases sitting between them. The chain has TRBV28 and TRBJ1-1; D not certain. This receptor was taken from a female donor aged 60 or older with stage III squamous cell lung carcinoma. Sequenced material: peripheral blood, taken before any cancer treatment. CDR3 sequence: CASSLPGPTEAFF. CDR3 DNA sequence: TGTGCCAGCAGTCTCCCAGGCCCCACTGAAGCTTTCTTT.